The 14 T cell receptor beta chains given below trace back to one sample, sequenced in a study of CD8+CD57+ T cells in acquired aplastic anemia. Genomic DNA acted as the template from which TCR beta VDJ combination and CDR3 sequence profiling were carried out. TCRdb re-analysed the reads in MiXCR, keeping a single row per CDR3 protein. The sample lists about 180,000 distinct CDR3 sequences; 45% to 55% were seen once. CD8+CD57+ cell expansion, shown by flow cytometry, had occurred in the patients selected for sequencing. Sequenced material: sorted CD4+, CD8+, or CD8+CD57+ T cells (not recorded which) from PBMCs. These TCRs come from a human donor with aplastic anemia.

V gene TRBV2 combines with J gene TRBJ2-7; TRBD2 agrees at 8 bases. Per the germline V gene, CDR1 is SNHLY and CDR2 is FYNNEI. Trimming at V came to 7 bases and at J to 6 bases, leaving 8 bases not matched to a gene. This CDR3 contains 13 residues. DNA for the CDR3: TGTGCCAGCAAGGCGCTAGCGGGCCGCGAGCAGTACTTC. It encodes CASKALAGREQYF. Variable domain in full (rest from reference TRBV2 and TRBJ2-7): EPEVTQTPSHQVTQMGQEVILRCVPISNHLYFYWYRQILGQKVEFLVSFYNNEISEKSEIFDDQFSVERPDGSNFTLKIRSTKLEDSAMYFCASKALAGREQYFGPGTRLTVT.

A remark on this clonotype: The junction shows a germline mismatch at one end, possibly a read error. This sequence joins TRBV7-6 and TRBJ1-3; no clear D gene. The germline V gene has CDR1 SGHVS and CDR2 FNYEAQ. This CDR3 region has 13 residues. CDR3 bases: TGTGCCAGCAGTTCGATCTCCGGAAACACTATATATTTT. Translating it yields CASSSISGNTIYF.

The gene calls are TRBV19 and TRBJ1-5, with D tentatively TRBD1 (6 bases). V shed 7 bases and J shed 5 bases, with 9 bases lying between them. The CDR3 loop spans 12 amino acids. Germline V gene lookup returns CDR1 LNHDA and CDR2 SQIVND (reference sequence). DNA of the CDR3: TGTGCCAGTAAACAGGGTGATCAGCCCCAGCATTTT. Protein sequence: CASKQGDQPQHF.

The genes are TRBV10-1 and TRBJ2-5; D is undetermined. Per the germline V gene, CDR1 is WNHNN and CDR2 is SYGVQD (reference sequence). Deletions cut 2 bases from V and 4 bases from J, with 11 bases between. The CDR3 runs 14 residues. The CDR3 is CASSEPTRRETQYF. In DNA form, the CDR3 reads TGCGCCAGCAGTGAGCCGACGAGAAGAGAGACCCAGTACTTC.

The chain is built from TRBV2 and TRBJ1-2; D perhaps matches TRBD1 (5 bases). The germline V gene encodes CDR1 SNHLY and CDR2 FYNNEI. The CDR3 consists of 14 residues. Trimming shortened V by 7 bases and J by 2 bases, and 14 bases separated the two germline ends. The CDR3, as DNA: TGTGCCAGCACCCAAGACCGACAGAACTATGGCTACACCTTC. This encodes CASTQDRQNYGYTF.

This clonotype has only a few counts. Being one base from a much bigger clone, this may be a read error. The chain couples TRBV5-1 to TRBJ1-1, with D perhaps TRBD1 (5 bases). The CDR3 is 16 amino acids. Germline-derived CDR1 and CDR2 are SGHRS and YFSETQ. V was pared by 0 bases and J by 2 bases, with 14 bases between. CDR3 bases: TGCGCCAGCAGCTTGGGAGGGGACCTCAGAAACACTGAAGCTTTCTTT. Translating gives CASSLGGDLRNTEAFF.

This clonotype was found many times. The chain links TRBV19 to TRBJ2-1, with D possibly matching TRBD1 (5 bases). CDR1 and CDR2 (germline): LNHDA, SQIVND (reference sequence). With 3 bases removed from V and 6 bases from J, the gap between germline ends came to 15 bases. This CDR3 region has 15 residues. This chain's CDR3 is CASSISPPGPNEQFF. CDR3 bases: TGTGCCAGTAGTATCTCGCCTCCAGGGCCCAATGAGCAGTTCTTC. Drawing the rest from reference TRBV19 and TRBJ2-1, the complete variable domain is DGGITQSPKYLFRKEGQNVTLSCEQNLNHDAMYWYRQDPGQGLRLIYYSQIVNDFQKGDIAEGYSVSREKKESFPLTVTSAQKNPTAFYLCASSISPPGPNEQFFGPGTRLTVL.

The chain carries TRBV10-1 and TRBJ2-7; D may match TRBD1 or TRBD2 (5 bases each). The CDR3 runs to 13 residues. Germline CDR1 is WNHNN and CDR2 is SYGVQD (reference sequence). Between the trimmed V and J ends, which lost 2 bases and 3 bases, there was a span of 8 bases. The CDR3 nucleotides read TGCGCCAGCAGTGAGGGGACCAACTACGAGCAGTACTTC. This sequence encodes CASSEGTNYEQYF.

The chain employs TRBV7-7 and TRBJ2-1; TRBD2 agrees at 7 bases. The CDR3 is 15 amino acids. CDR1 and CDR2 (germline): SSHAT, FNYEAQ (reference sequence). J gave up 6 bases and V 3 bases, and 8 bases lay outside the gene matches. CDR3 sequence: CASSFCPSGINEQFF. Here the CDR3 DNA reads TGTGCCAGCAGCTTTTGCCCTAGCGGTATCAATGAGCAGTTCTTC. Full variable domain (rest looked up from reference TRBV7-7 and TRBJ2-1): GAGVSQSPRYKVTKRGQDVTLRCDPISSHATLYWYQQALGQGPEFLTYFNYEAQPDKSGLPSDRFSAERPEGSISTLTIQRTEQRDSAMYRCASSFCPSGINEQFFGPGTRLTVL.

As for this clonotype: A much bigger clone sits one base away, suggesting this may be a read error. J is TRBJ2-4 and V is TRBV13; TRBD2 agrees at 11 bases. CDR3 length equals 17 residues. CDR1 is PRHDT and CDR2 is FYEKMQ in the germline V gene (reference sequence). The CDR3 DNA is TGTGCCAGCAGCCCTCGTCTAGCGGGGGGAGGTAAAAACTTTCAGTACTTC. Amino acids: CASSPRLAGGGKNFQYF.

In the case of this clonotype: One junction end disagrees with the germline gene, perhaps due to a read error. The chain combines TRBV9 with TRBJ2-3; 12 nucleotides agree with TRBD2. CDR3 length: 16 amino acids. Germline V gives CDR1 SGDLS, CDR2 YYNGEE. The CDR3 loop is CASSALAGGSTDAQYF. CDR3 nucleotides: TGTGCCAGCAGCGCCCTAGCGGGGGGGAGCACAGATGCGCAGTATTTT.

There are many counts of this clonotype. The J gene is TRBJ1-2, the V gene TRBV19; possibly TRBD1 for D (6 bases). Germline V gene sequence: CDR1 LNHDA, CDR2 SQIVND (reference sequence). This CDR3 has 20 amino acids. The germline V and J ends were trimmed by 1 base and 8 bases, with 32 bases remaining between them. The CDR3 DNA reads TGTGCCAGTAGTATAGGCACTCGAAGGGGGGATTATGTGGCGGGGAAGGGCTACACCTTC. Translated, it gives CASSIGTRRGDYVAGKGYTF.

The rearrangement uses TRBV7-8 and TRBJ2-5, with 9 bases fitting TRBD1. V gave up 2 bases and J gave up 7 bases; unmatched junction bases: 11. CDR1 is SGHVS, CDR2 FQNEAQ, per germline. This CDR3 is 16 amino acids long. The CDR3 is CASSLIVTGGDGTQYF. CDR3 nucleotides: TGTGCCAGCAGCTTAATCGTAACAGGGGGCGATGGGACCCAGTACTTC. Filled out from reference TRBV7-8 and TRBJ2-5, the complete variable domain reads GAGVSQSPRYKVAKRGQDVALRCDPISGHVSLFWYQQALGQGPEFLTYFQNEAQLDKSGLPSDRFFAERPEGSVSTLKIQRTQQEDSAVYLCASSLIVTGGDGTQYFGPGTRLLVL.

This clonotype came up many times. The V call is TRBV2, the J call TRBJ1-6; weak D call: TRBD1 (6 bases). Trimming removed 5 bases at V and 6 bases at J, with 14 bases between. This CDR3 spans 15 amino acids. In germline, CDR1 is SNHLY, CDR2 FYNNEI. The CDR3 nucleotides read TGTGCCAGCAGTCCCACAGGGTTGCCTAATTCACCCCTCCACTTT. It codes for CASSPTGLPNSPLHF.